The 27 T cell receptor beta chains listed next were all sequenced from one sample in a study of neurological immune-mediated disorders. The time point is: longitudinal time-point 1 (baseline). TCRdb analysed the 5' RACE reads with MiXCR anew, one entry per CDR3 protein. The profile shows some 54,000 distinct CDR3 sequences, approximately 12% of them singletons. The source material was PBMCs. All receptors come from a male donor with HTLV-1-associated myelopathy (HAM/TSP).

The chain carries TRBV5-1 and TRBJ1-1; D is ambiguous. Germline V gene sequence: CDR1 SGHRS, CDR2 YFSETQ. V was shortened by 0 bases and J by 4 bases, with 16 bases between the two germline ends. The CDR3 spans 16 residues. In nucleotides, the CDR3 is TGCGCCAGCAGCTTGGATGTCACGCGTTCGAGCACTGAAGCTTTCTTT. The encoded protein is CASSLDVTRSSTEAFF.

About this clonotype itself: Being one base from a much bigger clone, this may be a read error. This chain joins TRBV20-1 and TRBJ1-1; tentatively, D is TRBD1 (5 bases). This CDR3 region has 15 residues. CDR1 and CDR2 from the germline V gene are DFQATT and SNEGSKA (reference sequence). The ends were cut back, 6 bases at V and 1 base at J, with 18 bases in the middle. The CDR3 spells CSAPPGEVANTEAFF. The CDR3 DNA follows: TGCAGTGCCCCACCGGGGGAGGTGGCGAACACTGAAGCTTTCTTT.

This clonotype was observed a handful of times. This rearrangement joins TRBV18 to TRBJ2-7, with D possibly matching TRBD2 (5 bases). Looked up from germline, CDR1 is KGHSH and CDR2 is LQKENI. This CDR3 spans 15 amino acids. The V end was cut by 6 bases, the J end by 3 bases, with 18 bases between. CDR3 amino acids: CASSDRSGNGYEQYF. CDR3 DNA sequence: TGTGCCAGCTCGGATCGGTCGGGGAATGGCTACGAGCAGTACTTC.

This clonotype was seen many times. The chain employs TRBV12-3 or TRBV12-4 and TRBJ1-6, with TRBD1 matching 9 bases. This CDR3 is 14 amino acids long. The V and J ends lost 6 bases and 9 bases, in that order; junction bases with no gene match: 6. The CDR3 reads CASSPGTGISPLHF. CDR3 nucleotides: TGTGCCAGCAGCCCTGGGACAGGGATTTCACCCCTCCACTTT.

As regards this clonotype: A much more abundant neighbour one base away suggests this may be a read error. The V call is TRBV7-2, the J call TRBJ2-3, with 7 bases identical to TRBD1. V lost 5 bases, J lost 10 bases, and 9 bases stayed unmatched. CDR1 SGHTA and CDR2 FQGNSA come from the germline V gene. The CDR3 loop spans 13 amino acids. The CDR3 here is CASSRIKGASQYF. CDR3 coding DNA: TGTGCCAGCAGCCGTATTAAGGGGGCTTCGCAGTATTTT.

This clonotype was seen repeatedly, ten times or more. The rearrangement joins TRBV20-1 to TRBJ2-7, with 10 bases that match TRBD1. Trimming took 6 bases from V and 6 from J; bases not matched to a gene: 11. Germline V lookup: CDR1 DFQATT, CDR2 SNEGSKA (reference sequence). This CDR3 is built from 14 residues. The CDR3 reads CSATPGTGVVEQYF. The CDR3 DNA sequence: TGCAGTGCCACCCCCGGGACAGGGGTGGTCGAGCAGTACTTC.

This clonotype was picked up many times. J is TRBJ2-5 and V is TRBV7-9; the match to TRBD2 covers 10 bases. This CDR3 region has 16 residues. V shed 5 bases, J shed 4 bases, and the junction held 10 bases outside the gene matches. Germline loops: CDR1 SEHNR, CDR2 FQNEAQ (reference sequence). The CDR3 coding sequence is TGTGCCAGCAGCCCCCGTAGCGGGGGGTCCGGAGAGACCCAGTACTTC. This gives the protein CASSPRSGGSGETQYF.

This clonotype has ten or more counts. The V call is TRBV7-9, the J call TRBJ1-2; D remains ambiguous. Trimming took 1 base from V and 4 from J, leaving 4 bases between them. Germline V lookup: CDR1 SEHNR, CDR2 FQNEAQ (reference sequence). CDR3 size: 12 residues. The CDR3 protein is CASSLVTYGYTF. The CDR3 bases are TGTGCCAGCAGCTTAGTTACCTATGGCTACACCTTC.

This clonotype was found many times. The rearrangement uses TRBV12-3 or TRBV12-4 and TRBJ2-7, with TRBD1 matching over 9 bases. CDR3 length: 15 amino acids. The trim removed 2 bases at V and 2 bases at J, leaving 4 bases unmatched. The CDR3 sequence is CASSLRTGAAYEQYF. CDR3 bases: TGTGCCAGCAGTTTACGGACAGGGGCAGCCTACGAGCAGTACTTC.

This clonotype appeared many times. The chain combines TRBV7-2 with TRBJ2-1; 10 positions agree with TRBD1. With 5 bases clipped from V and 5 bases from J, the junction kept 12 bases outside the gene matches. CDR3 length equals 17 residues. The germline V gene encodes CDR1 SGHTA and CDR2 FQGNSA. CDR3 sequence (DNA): TGTGCCAGCAGCCCCTCCGGGACAGGGGTTCCCCACAATGAGCAGTTCTTC. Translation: CASSPSGTGVPHNEQFF.

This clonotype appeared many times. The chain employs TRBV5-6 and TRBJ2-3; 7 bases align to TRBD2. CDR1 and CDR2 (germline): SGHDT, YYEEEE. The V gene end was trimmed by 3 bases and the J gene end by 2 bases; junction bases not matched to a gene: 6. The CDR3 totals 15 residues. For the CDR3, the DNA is TGTGCCAGCAGCTCGATGGCGGGGGTCACAGATACGCAGTATTTT. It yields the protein CASSSMAGVTDTQYF.

CDR3 nucleotides: TGCGCCAGCAGCCAAGGATTTGTACAGGGTCGCACAGATACGCAGTATTTT. Its protein is CASSQGFVQGRTDTQYF. The V and J genes are TRBV4-3 and TRBJ2-3; D is perhaps TRBD1 (6 bases). V lost 1 base and J lost 1, with 15 bases in between. The CDR3 consists of 17 residues. CDR1 and CDR2 from the germline V gene are LGHNA and YSLEER.

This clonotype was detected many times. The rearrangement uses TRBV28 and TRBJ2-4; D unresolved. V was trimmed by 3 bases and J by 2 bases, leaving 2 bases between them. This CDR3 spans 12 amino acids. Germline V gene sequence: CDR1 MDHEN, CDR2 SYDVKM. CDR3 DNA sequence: TGTGCCAGCAGTTTGACCAAAAACATTCAGTACTTC. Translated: CASSLTKNIQYF.

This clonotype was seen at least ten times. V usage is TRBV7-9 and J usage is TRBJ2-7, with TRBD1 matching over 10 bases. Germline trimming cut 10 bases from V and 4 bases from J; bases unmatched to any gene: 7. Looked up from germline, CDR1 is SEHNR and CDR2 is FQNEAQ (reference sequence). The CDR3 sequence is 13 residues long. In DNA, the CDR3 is TGTGCCATTGCCCGGGACAGGGGTTACGAGCAGTACTTC. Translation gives CAIARDRGYEQYF.

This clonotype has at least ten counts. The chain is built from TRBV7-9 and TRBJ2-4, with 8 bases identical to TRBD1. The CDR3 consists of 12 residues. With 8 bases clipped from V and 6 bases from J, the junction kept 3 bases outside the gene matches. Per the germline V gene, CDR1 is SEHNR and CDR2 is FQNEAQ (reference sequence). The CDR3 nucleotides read TGTGCCAGCGGCGACAGGGGAAACATTCAGTACTTC. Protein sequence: CASGDRGNIQYF. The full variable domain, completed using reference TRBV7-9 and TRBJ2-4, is DTGVSQNPRHKITKRGQNVTFRCDPISEHNRLYWYRQTLGQGPEFLTYFQNEAQLEKSRLLSDRFSAERPKGSFSTLEIQRTEQGDSAMYLCASGDRGNIQYFGAGTRLSVL.

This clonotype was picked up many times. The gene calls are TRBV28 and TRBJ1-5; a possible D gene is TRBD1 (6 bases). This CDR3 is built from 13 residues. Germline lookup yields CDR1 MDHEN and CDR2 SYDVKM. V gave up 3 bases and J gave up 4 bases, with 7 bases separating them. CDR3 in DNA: TGTGCCAGCAGTTTCCAGGGGAATCAGCCCCAGCATTTT. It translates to CASSFQGNQPQHF.

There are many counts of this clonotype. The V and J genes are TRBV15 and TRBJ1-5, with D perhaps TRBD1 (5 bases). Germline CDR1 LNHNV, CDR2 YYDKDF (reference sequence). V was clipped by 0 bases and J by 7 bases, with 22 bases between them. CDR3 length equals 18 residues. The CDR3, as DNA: TGTGCCACCAGCAGAGATGCGGGACTCCTCCTGCTAAGGCAGCCCCAGCATTTT. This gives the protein CATSRDAGLLLLRQPQHF.

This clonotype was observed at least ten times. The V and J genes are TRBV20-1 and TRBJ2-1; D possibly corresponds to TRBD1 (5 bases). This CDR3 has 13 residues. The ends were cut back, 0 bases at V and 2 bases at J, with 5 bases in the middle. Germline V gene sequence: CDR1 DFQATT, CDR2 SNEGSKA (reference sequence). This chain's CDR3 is CSAREGPYNEQFF. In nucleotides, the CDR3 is TGCAGTGCTAGAGAGGGGCCCTACAATGAGCAGTTCTTC.

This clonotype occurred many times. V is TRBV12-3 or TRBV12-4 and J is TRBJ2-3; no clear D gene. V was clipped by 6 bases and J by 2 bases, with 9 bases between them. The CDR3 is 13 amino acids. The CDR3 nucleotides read TGTGCCAGCAGCGCCATTTCCACAGATACGCAGTATTTT. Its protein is CASSAISTDTQYF.

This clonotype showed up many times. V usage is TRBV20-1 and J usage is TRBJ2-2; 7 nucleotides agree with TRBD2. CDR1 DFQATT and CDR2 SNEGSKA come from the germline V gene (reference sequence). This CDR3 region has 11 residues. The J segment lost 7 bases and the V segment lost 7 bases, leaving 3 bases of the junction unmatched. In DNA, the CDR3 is TGCAGTGGTGGCGGGGGCGGGGAGCTGTTTTTT. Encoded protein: CSGGGGGELFF.

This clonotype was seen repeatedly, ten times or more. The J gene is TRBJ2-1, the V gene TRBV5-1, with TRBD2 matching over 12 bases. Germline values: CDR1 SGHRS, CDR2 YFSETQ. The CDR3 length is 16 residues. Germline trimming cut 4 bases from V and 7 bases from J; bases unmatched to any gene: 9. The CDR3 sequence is CASSVRLAGADNEQFF. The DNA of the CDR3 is TGCGCCAGCAGCGTCCGACTAGCGGGGGCCGATAATGAGCAGTTCTTC.

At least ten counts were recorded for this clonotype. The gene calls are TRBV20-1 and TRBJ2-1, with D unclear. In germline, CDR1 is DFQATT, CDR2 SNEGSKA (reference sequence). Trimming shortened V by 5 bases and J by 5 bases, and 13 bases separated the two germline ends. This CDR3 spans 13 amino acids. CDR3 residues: CSASRPLHNEQFF. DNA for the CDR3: TGCAGTGCTTCTAGGCCTCTACACAATGAGCAGTTCTTC.

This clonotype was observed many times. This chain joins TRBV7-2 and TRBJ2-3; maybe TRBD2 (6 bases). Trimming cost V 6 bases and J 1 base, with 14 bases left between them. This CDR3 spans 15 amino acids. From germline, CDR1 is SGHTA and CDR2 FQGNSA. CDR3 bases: TGTGCCAGCAGTTTTGCGGGGTATCGCACAGATACGCAGTATTTT. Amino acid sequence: CASSFAGYRTDTQYF.

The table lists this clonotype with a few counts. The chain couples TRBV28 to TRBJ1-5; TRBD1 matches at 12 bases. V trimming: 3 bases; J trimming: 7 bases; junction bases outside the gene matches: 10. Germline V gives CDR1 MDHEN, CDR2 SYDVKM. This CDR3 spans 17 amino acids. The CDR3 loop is CASSFVGTGGGRQPQHF. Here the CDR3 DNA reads TGTGCCAGCAGTTTCGTCGGGACAGGGGGCGGGAGGCAGCCCCAGCATTTT.

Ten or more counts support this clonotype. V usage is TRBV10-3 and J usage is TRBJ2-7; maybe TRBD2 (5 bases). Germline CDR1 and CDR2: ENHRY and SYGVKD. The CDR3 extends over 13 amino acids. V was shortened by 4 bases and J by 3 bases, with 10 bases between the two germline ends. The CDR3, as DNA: TGTGCCATCAGTGGGGGAGACTACTACGAGCAGTACTTC. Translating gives CAISGGDYYEQYF.

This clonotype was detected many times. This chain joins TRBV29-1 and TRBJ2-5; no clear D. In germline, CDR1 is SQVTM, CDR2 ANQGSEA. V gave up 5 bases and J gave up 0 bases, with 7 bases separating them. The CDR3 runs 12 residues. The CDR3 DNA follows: TGCAGCGTTCCAGGTGACCAAGAGACCCAGTACTTC. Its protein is CSVPGDQETQYF.

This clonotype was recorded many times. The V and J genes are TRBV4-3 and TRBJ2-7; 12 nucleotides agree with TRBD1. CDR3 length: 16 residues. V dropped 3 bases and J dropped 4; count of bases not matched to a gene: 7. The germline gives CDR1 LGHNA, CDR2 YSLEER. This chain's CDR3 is CASSHGRGQGAYEQYF. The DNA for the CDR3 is TGCGCCAGCAGCCACGGTAGGGGACAGGGGGCGTACGAGCAGTACTTC.